This is a list of T cell receptor beta chains from one sample in a study of human T cells and chemical hapten exposure. TCRdb processed the RACE reads anew with MiXCR; each CDR3 protein has one entry. The repertoire consists of around 110,000 distinct CDR3 sequences, with about an eighth occurring once and the leading ten covering over 1.1%. This sample comprised whole blood, obtained in connection with sensitization to the hapten diphenylcyclopropenone (DPC). The source of these receptors is a woman aged 45-65 years with alopecia areata. Some clones in this sample may be carry-over from other donors' samples. The CDR3 runs from the conserved cysteine through the conserved F or W. The D gene is left open where the match is weak. Size is omitted from some rows. Given values are once, few, many or a class for expanded clones.

>TRBJ2-3|TRBV9|TRBD1|many
TGTGCCAGCAATACCGGGACAGGGGGCGGAGATACGCAGTATTTT
CASNTGTGGGDTQYF
>TRBJ2-1|TRBV18|TRBD1|many
TGTGCCAGCTCGCAAGACAGGGGCGACCGATACAATGAGCAGTTCTTC
CASSQDRGDRYNEQFF
>TRBJ1-1|TRBV29-1|.|.
TGCAGCGTTGATCGGAATATGAACACTGAAGCTTTCTTT
CSVDRNMNTEAFF
>TRBJ2-6|TRBV7-6|.|many
TGTGCCAGCAGCTTAGAGGCAGCGGAGTCTGGGGCCAACGTCCTGACTTTC
CASSLEAAESGANVLTF
>TRBJ1-5|TRBV2|.|.
TGTGCCAGCAGTGACTGGAGACAGTCCCATCAGCCCCAGCATTTT
CASSDWRQSHQPQHF
>TRBJ2-7|TRBV29-1|.|many
TGCAGCGTTTCAGGATCCTACGAGCAGTACTTC
CSVSGSYEQYF
>TRBJ1-1|TRBV5-1|TRBD1|many
TGCGCCAGCAGCTCCGACAGGGGGAACACTGAAGCTTTCTTT
CASSSDRGNTEAFF
>TRBJ2-7|TRBV11-2|.|many
TGTGCCAGCAGCTCCTACGAGCAGTACTTC
CASSSYEQYF
>TRBJ2-5|TRBV7-2|TRBD2|.
TGTGCCACGGCGGTAGCGGGGGGCCGGGAGACCCAGTACTTC
CATAVAGGRETQYF
>TRBJ2-2|TRBV19|.|.
TGTGCCAGTAGTATAGTCCGCGGATCCGCCGGGGAGCTGTTTTTT
CASSIVRGSAGELFF
>TRBJ1-1|TRBV29-1|.|.
TGCAGCGGTAAGATGAACACTGAAGCTTTCTTT
CSGKMNTEAFF
>TRBJ1-4|TRBV5-1|TRBD1|many
TGCGCCAGCAGCTTGTCACAGGGGGCGGCTAATGAAAAACTGTTTTTT
CASSLSQGAANEKLFF
>TRBJ1-1|TRBV20-1|.|few
TGCAGTGCTAGGGGGACGGTGAACACTGAAGCTTTCTTT
CSARGTVNTEAFF
>TRBJ2-3|TRBV3-1|.|many
TGTGCCAGCAGCCGGGGCACTAGCACTCCTAAGGATACGCAGTATTTT
CASSRGTSTPKDTQYF
>TRBJ1-3|TRBV20-1|.|few
TGCAGTGTCCCCCGGGACCAGAACACCATATATTTT
CSVPRDQNTIYF
>TRBJ1-4|TRBV28|.|.
TGTGCCAGCCTGGGGCGAGGCGGGGAAAAACTGTTTTTT
CASLGRGGEKLFF
>TRBJ2-1|TRBV7-9|TRBD2|many
TGTGCCAGCAGCTTAGCTGTTAGCGGGGATGTCGATGAGCAGTTCTTC
CASSLAVSGDVDEQFF
>TRBJ2-3|TRBV18|.|few
TGTGCCAGCTCACCGACACATGGCACAGATACGCAGTATTTT
CASSPTHGTDTQYF
>TRBJ2-7|TRBV5-6|TRBD2|many
TGTGCCAGCAGCCGTAGAACTAGCGGGAGATCGTACGAGCAGTACTTC
CASSRRTSGRSYEQYF
>TRBJ2-3|TRBV7-2|.|.
TGTGCCAGCAGTCAAAATGGGGCCGCCGATACGCAGTATTTT
CASSQNGAADTQYF
>TRBJ2-2|TRBV3-1|TRBD2|.
TGTGCCAGCAGCTTTATAGCGGGATCGAACACCGGGGAGCTGTTTTTT
CASSFIAGSNTGELFF
>TRBJ2-1|TRBV7-8|TRBD2|many
TGTGCCAGCAGTCATAGCGGGCTGTCCTACAATGAGCAGTTCTTC
CASSHSGLSYNEQFF
>TRBJ2-3|TRBV21-1|.|few
TGTGCCAGCAGCAAAGAGGGACAGACCGATATGCCCACAGATACGCAGTATTTT
CASSKEGQTDMPTDTQYF
>TRBJ2-3|TRBV7-2|TRBD2|many
TGTGCCAGCAGCCCCCGGACTAGCGGGGGGCCCGGCGATACGCAGTATTTT
CASSPRTSGGPGDTQYF
>TRBJ2-3|TRBV28|.|many
TGTGCCAGCAGTTCAGGCGGGGAAGAAGATACGCAGTATTTT
CASSSGGEEDTQYF
>TRBJ2-3|TRBV29-1|.|.
TGCAGCGTTGGACAGAGCACAGATACGCAGTATTTT
CSVGQSTDTQYF
>TRBJ1-5|TRBV16|TRBD1|many
TGTGCCAGCAGCCAATCGCCCCGGGACAGGGGGCCTACATATAGCAATCAGCCCCAGCATTTT
CASSQSPRDRGPTYSNQPQHF
>TRBJ2-7|TRBV20-1|.|many
TGCAGTGCTAGAGTGATGGCAGTCTTCTCCTACGAGCAGTACTTC
CSARVMAVFSYEQYF
>TRBJ2-5|TRBV6-6|.|.
TGTGCCTCCGGGGTGGGGGCCCCGTACCAAGAGACCCAGTACTTC
CASGVGAPYQETQYF
>TRBJ1-5|TRBV6-6|.|few
TGTGCCAGCAGCCCCCAAGGACAGCCCCAGCATTTT
CASSPQGQPQHF
>TRBJ1-1|TRBV7-9|.|few
TGTGCCAGCAGCGCCCGACACCGGGTCGATGAAAGGGACACTGAAGCTTTCTTT
CASSARHRVDERDTEAFF
>TRBJ1-1|TRBV28|.|many
TGTGCCAGCAGTTTATTGGGGCCATACACTGAAGCTTTCTTT
CASSLLGPYTEAFF
>TRBJ2-1|TRBV4-2|.|.
TGTGCCAGCAGCCAAGAGCTCAAGTACACTGAGCAGTTCTTC
CASSQELKYTEQFF
>TRBJ1-5|TRBV18|.|.
TGTGCCAGCTCACAAGTCTACGAGGATCAGCCCCAGCATTTT
CASSQVYEDQPQHF
>TRBJ1-2|TRBV6-6|.|many
TGTGCCAGCAGTTCCGGGCCCTATGGCTACACCTTC
CASSSGPYGYTF
>TRBJ2-5|TRBV7-6|.|few
TGTGCCAGCAGCTTAGAAGCCTATCGAAAAGAGACCCAGTACTTC
CASSLEAYRKETQYF
>TRBJ1-3|TRBV3-1|.|many
TGTGCCAGCAGGACATCACCTGGAAACACCATATATTTT
CASRTSPGNTIYF
>TRBJ2-5|TRBV5-4|TRBD2|many
TGTGCCAGCAGCTTGGGGGAGACTAGCGGGAAGGGAGAGACCCAGTACTTC
CASSLGETSGKGETQYF
>TRBJ1-4|TRBV12-2|.|few
TGTGCAAGTCTCCGCCTTGGTTCGGGGGACTATGAAAAACTGTTTTTT
CASLRLGSGDYEKLFF
>TRBJ1-4|TRBV7-2|.|few
TGTGCCAGCAGCCCGCGATCCGCGAATCAAAAACTGTTTTTT
CASSPRSANQKLFF
>TRBJ1-2|TRBV29-1|.|many
TGCAGCGTGGCCCCCGCGACAGGAATTCGATATGGCTACACCTTC
CSVAPATGIRYGYTF
>TRBJ2-3|TRBV28|TRBD2|.
TGTGCCAGCAGTCTCAGCGGGAGGTCCAGCACAGATACGCAGTATTTT
CASSLSGRSSTDTQYF
>TRBJ2-5|TRBV11-2|TRBD1|.
TGTGCCAGCAGCGATGGACAGGGCCAAGAGACCCAGTACTTC
CASSDGQGQETQYF
>TRBJ2-6|TRBV6-6|.|many
TGTGCCAGCAGCCCTTATGGGGCCAACGTCCTGACTTTC
CASSPYGANVLTF
>TRBJ1-6|TRBV3-1|TRBD1|few
TGTGCCAGCAGTGACGGGGGCAGGGGGGTACCCCTCCACTTT
CASSDGGRGVPLHF
>TRBJ1-1|TRBV6-2/TRBV6-3|.|.
TGTGCCAGCAGTTTTAGAAGGGGTAACACTGAAGCTTTCTTT
CASSFRRGNTEAFF